The 2 T cell receptor beta chains below all came from one sample that was sequenced in a study of blood T cells in healthy people across ages. Alongside a J-beta primer mix, a sample-barcoded 5' primer served in a second PCR lasting about 6 to 12 cycles. MiXCR was run by TCRdb on the 5' RACE reads, yielding one entry per CDR3 protein. The table includes more than 800,000 distinct CDR3 sequences, 29% detected once. Sequencing was done on a sample of blood. The receptor source for this set is a woman older than 75 in good health.

A remark on this clonotype: A much larger clone differs by one base, so this may be a read error. The chain is built from TRBV6-5 and TRBJ1-2; possibly TRBD1 for D (5 bases). CDR1 is MNHEY and CDR2 is SVGAGI in the germline V gene. The CDR3 loop spans 13 amino acids. CDR3 nucleotide sequence: TGTGCCGGCAGTGCCAGGGACGACTATGGCTACACCTTC. This encodes CAGSARDDYGYTF.

In its sample, this clonotype was seen a few times. The V call is TRBV20-1, the J call TRBJ1-1, with 7 nucleotides matching TRBD1. The CDR3 has 16 amino acids. Germline V CDR1 and CDR2: DFQATT, SNEGSKA (reference sequence). CDR3 bases: TGCAGCCTCCGAGGCCCGGGACAGTTAGGGAACACTGAAGCTTTCTTT. The encoded protein is CSLRGPGQLGNTEAFF.